This T cell receptor beta chain was profiled in a study of blood T cell repertoires in COVID-19. Study-level information: Italy, Spain and the United States were the sources of the convalescent and acute COVID-19 samples. T cells, B-cell-depleted T cells, or PBMCs supplied cDNA or gDNA.

The V end was cut by 1 base, the J end by 3 bases, with 13 bases between. The length of the CDR3 is 16 residues. Germline V gene sequence: CDR1 LGHDT, CDR2 YNNKEL (reference sequence). Enrollment of patients from Seattle took place during active infection, with longitudinal follow-up. How the authors handled the data: The authors estimated nucleated cell counts from reference gene primer amplification. TCRdb's table, derived via immunoSEQ multiplex PCR, lists solely in-frame clones and lacks some. V and J calls plus clone size are reproduced from that table; the DNA served to infer D and trimming. The data contain tens of thousands of clones, roughly three quarters of them singletons.

This receptor was taken from a man between 65 and 80 years old with COVID-19, enrolled during active disease. This chain joins TRBV3-1 (or the pseudogene TRBV3-2) and TRBJ2-1, with D possibly matching TRBD1 (5 bases). The specimen was peripheral blood. CDR3 region: CASSQVSGQGYNEQFF. DNA of the CDR3: TGTGCCAGCAGCCAAGTATCTGGGCAGGGCTACAATGAGCAGTTCTTC.